The 23 T cell receptor beta chains reported below all come from one sample, sequenced in a study of neurological immune-mediated disorders (dated by TCRdb to the late 2010s). Libraries were constructed by 5' RACE. The sequencer listed for this sample is Illumina HiSeq 2500. In TCRdb, the public reads were trimmed at Q25 with fastp and aligned with MiXCR, with productive beta chains retained. Rows with one shared CDR3 protein collapse into an entry with the most common genes and DNA. In all, the sample holds 17,000 or so distinct CDR3 sequences, and around 10% of those were seen once. 25% to 35% of the sample is taken by the ten largest. The material sequenced was CD8+ T cells from blood. The receptor source for this set is a woman aged 50 to 60 in good health.

This clonotype was detected many times. V gene TRBV7-9 combines with J gene TRBJ1-6, with D uncertain. V lost 5 bases and J lost 6, with 11 bases in between. Germline CDR1 is SEHNR and CDR2 is FQNEAQ (reference sequence). The CDR3 loop spans 14 amino acids. The CDR3 reads CASSPRPANSPLHF. The CDR3 DNA reads TGTGCCAGCAGCCCCCGGCCAGCTAATTCACCCCTCCACTTT.

Many counts were recorded for this clonotype. A much larger clone lies a single base off, so this may be a read error. The chain is built from TRBV5-1 and TRBJ2-3; perhaps TRBD2 as D (5 bases). Germline CDR1 SGHRS, CDR2 YFSETQ. The CDR3 sequence is 15 residues long. The CDR3 nucleotides read TGCGTCAGCAGCTTGGTGACGGGGATCACAGATACGCAGTATTTT. This translates into CVSSLVTGITDTQYF. The variable domain in full, with the rest retrieved from reference TRBV5-1 and TRBJ2-3, is KAGVTQTPRYLIKTRGQQVTLSCSPISGHRSVSWYQQTPGQGLQFLFEYFSETQRNKGNFPGRFSGRQFSNSRSEMNVSTLELGDSALYLCVSSLVTGITDTQYFGPGTRLTVL.

In its sample, this clonotype was seen many times. V gene TRBV7-6 combines with J gene TRBJ2-1, with TRBD2 identical over 7 bases. The germline gives CDR1 SGHVS, CDR2 FNYEAQ. This CDR3 has 17 amino acids. V was pared by 5 bases and J by 0 bases, with 10 bases of the junction left unmatched. CDR3: CASSRGVAASSYNEQFF. The CDR3 region has the DNA TGTGCCAGCAGCCGGGGGGTCGCGGCTAGCTCCTACAATGAGCAGTTCTTC.

This clonotype came up many times. V usage is TRBV28 and J usage is TRBJ2-1, with 14 bases that match TRBD2. The CDR3 is made up of 18 amino acids. Germline V gene lookup returns CDR1 MDHEN and CDR2 SYDVKM. V shed 4 bases and J 10 bases; nucleotides not matched to a gene: 15. The CDR3 DNA sequence: TGTGCCAGCAGTTCCGGGACCGTCTCGACTAGCGGGAGGGTAGAGCAGTTCTTC. Amino acid sequence: CASSSGTVSTSGRVEQFF. The full variable domain, with the rest looked up from reference TRBV28 and TRBJ2-1, is DVKVTQSSRYLVKRTGEKVFLECVQDMDHENMFWYRQDPGLGLRLIYFSYDVKMKEKGDIPEGYSVSREKKERFSLILESASTNQTSMYLCASSSGTVSTSGRVEQFFGPGTRLTVL.

This clonotype appeared many times. The genes are TRBV27 and TRBJ1-1, with 7 nucleotides matching TRBD1. The CDR3 is made up of 17 amino acids. The germline V gene has CDR1 MNHEY and CDR2 SMNVEV (reference sequence). Trimming cost V 5 bases and J 1 base; bases outside gene matches: 13. The CDR3 sequence: CASSPSRQGRTNTEAFF. The CDR3 region has the DNA TGTGCCAGCAGTCCCTCTCGACAGGGCAGGACGAACACTGAAGCTTTCTTT.

This clonotype was observed many times. The V gene is TRBV28, the J gene TRBJ1-1, with D perhaps TRBD1 (5 bases). CDR3 length equals 16 residues. With 8 bases removed from V and 8 bases from J, the gap between germline ends came to 27 bases. The germline CDR1 and CDR2 sequences are MDHEN and SYDVKM. CDR3 in DNA: TGTGCCAGCCCCGGGGCAGGAGACTTTGAAACACCGGAAGCTTTCTTT. The encoded protein is CASPGAGDFETPEAFF.

In its sample, this clonotype was seen many times. The V call is TRBV4-3, the J call TRBJ1-5; D gene uncertain. CDR1 is LGHNA and CDR2 is YSLEER in the germline V gene. Deletions cut 0 bases from V and 6 bases from J, with 6 bases between. This CDR3 contains 13 residues. Here the CDR3 reads CASSQDEGQPQHF. CDR3 nucleotide sequence: TGCGCCAGCAGCCAAGATGAGGGTCAGCCCCAGCATTTT.

This clonotype has at least ten counts. This chain links TRBV28 with TRBJ2-7; TRBD1 might be the D (6 bases). Trimming removed 1 base from V and 1 base from J, with 8 bases in between. This CDR3 has 14 amino acids. CDR1 MDHEN and CDR2 SYDVKM come from the germline V gene. The CDR3 reads CASSLSDSSYEQYF. The CDR3 nucleotides are TGTGCCAGCAGTTTATCGGACAGTTCCTACGAGCAGTACTTC.

V usage is TRBV20-1 and J usage is TRBJ2-3; 12 bases align to TRBD2. Losses at the gene ends were 6 bases for V and 5 bases for J; bases not matched to a gene: 6. Germline loops: CDR1 DFQATT, CDR2 SNEGSKA (reference sequence). The CDR3 runs 14 residues. CDR3 sequence reads: CSARLAGVKDTQYF. The CDR3 DNA sequence: TGCAGTGCCAGACTAGCGGGAGTTAAAGATACGCAGTATTTT.

This clonotype was seen at least ten times. The chain couples TRBV6-1 to TRBJ2-7, with TRBD1 as a possible D gene (6 bases). CDR3 length equals 14 residues. Trimming cost V 0 bases and J 6 bases, with 12 bases left between them. Germline CDR1 MNHNS, CDR2 SASEGT. The CDR3 DNA reads as TGTGCCAGCAGTGAAGCCGCAGGGGTATTCGAGCAGTACTTC. This sequence encodes CASSEAAGVFEQYF.

This clonotype showed up many times. This CDR3 reads CAISENTGELFF. CDR3 DNA: TGTGCCATCAGTGAGAACACCGGGGAGCTGTTTTTT. The rearrangement joins TRBV10-3 to TRBJ2-2; the D is unclear. The V end lost 2 bases, the J end lost 2 bases, and 0 bases lay between the germline ends. This CDR3 has 12 residues. CDR1 is ENHRY, CDR2 SYGVKD, per germline.

The chain joins TRBV24-1 to TRBJ2-1; D unclear. This CDR3 has 13 amino acids. Trimming took 12 bases from V and 8 from J, leaving 19 bases between them. Germline V CDR1 and CDR2: KGHDR, SFDVKD. The CDR3 DNA is TGTGCCGCAGGAGCAGCCCCTCGCCATGAGCAGTTCTTC. Amino acids: CAAGAAPRHEQFF.

There are many counts of this clonotype. The V and J genes are TRBV27 and TRBJ1-1, with D possibly matching TRBD1 (5 bases). V was pared by 5 bases and J by 2 bases, with 15 bases between. CDR1 and CDR2 (germline): MNHEY, SMNVEV (reference sequence). The CDR3 consists of 15 residues. The CDR3 nucleotides read TGTGCCAGCAGTCCGCTCGGGGACCTTAACACTGAAGCTTTCTTT. Protein: CASSPLGDLNTEAFF.

This clonotype was recorded at least ten times. This chain joins TRBV4-2 and TRBJ1-5; D is ambiguous. Germline CDR1 and CDR2: LGHNA and YNFKEQ. V was clipped by 3 bases and J by 4 bases, with 4 bases between them. This CDR3 contains 12 residues. The CDR3 here is CASSQDNQPQHF. For the CDR3, the DNA is TGTGCCAGCAGCCAGGATAATCAGCCCCAGCATTTT.

This clonotype was detected many times. V and J are TRBV20-1 and TRBJ2-7; the match to TRBD2 covers 10 bases. Germline loops: CDR1 DFQATT, CDR2 SNEGSKA (reference sequence). The CDR3 covers 17 residues. Trimming at V came to 1 base and at J to 6 bases, leaving 15 bases not matched to a gene. CDR3 residues: CSARGEGASGGPLEQYF. CDR3 DNA sequence: TGCAGTGCTAGAGGGGAGGGTGCTAGCGGGGGTCCTCTCGAGCAGTACTTC.

This clonotype is medium-sized in the sample. The chain is built from TRBV29-1 and TRBJ2-1, with 14 bases fitting TRBD2. Germline CDR1 SQVTM, CDR2 ANQGSEA. Unmatched junction bases numbered 5, after V lost 3 bases and J lost 7 bases. The CDR3 loop spans 15 amino acids. Here the CDR3 DNA reads TGCAGCGTTGACGAGGGGACTAGCGGGAGTAATGAGCAGTTCTTC. Its protein is CSVDEGTSGSNEQFF.

This clonotype was seen many times. The chain is built from TRBV27 and TRBJ1-4; D gene unclear. The CDR3 is 13 amino acids. Trimming shortened V by 7 bases and J by 0 bases, and 6 bases separated the two germline ends. Germline V lookup: CDR1 MNHEY, CDR2 SMNVEV (reference sequence). CDR3 DNA sequence: TGTGCCAGCAAGGAGTCAACTAATGAAAAACTGTTTTTT. This codes for CASKESTNEKLFF.

This clonotype has ten or more counts. This chain uses TRBV27 with TRBJ2-7; tentatively, D is TRBD2 (5 bases). The germline V and J ends were trimmed by 7 bases and 0 bases, with 7 bases remaining between them. This CDR3 is built from 12 residues. Germline V gene sequence: CDR1 MNHEY, CDR2 SMNVEV (reference sequence). The CDR3 DNA follows: TGTGCCAGCATGGCGGGCTCCTACGAGCAGTACTTC. It codes for CASMAGSYEQYF.

On this clonotype: At one end the junction does not follow the germline gene, possibly because of a read error. The chain combines TRBV7-2 with TRBJ2-7, with TRBD1 matching 7 bases. There are 15 residues in the CDR3. CDR1 and CDR2 from the germline V gene are SGHTA and FQGNSA. The CDR3 is CASSLFWDSFNDQYF. The CDR3, as DNA: TGTGCCAGCAGCTTATTCTGGGACAGCTTTAACGATCAGTACTTC.

V and J are TRBV10-2 and TRBJ2-3; D not certain. V gave up 7 bases and J gave up 6 bases, with 8 bases separating them. CDR1 is WSHSY, CDR2 SAAADI, per germline. This CDR3 has 11 amino acids. The CDR3 sequence is CASTQLDTQYF. CDR3 in DNA: TGCGCCAGCACCCAGTTGGATACGCAGTATTTT.

The chain recombines TRBV1 with TRBJ2-1; TRBD1, the table's D call, was not compared with the DNA. TRBV1 is a pseudogene segment. The CDR3 totals 20 residues. This CDR3 is CTSSQDRGTVGKSSYNEQFF. For the CDR3, the DNA is TGCACCAGCAGCCAAGATCGCGGGACAGTGGGAAAAAGCTCCTACAATGAGCAGTTCTTC.

This clonotype was recorded many times. V usage is TRBV6-1 and J usage is TRBJ1-5; D unclear. CDR3 size: 14 residues. V was trimmed by 10 bases and J by 3 bases, leaving 16 bases between them. The V gene's germline CDR1 is MNHNS and CDR2 SASEGT. CDR3 nucleotides: TGTGCCATCACGGACCCTTGGGCCAATCAGCCCCAGCATTTT. Encoded protein: CAITDPWANQPQHF.

This clonotype was detected many times. The chain uses TRBV7-9 and TRBJ1-2; 7 nucleotides agree with TRBD1. Germline CDR1 and CDR2: SEHNR and FQNEAQ (reference sequence). The trim removed 5 bases at V and 4 bases at J, leaving 7 bases unmatched. The CDR3 runs to 14 residues. The CDR3 nucleotides are TGTGCCAGCAGCCCGCAGGGGGATATCTATGGCTACACCTTC. Translation gives CASSPQGDIYGYTF.